The clone carrying this T cell receptor (beta chain) was found a few times. Its antigen is as yet unknown. The sample comes from a study of shared clonotypes between healthy human individuals. Regarding the study as a whole: Richness estimates generally favored naive over memory subsets.

Donation came from healthy HIV-negative adults that had no recent acute infections or vaccinations. The germline V gene has CDR1 MDHEN and CDR2 SYDVKM. The CDR3 extends over 15 amino acids. Per the authors' pipeline: There were no quality scores in the junction-only immunoSEQ sequences, so filtering differed. Data came from immunoSEQ multiplex PCR; TCRdb stores just in-frame clones and leaves some out. The V and J calls and the clone size are those of that table, but D and trimming were determined from the DNA. Of around 120,000 clones in the sample, just over 65% are singletons; the top ten hold roughly 22%.

The clonotype comes from a woman under 40 in good health. The rearrangement joins TRBV28 to TRBJ2-5; D gene ambiguous. With the DNA end fitting TRBJ2-7 better, the J assignment may be wrong. What was sequenced was memory CD8+ T cells sorted from blood. Described subset: CD45RO+ cells pooled with CCR7-negative TemRA cells. CDR3 nucleotide sequence: TGTGCCAGCAGCCACCAAAATTCGGGTTTTTACGAGCAGTACTTC. Translated, it gives CASSHQNSGFYEQYF.